These 11 T cell receptor beta chains came from one sample sequenced in a study of blood T cell repertoires in COVID-19. The method was immunoSEQ multiplex PCR; TCRdb's version includes in-frame clones alone and lacks a portion of them. The sample yields tens of thousands of clones, 87% seen once. The sample comprised peripheral blood. The receptors were gathered from a male donor with acute or convalescent COVID-19.

The V call is TRBV5-6, the J call TRBJ2-7; D uncertain. Trimming stripped 3 bases from V and 2 bases from J, with 9 bases between. This CDR3 comprises 13 residues. Germline CDR1 SGHDT, CDR2 YYEEEE. This CDR3 is CASSSQVTYEQYF. The CDR3 region has the DNA TGTGCCAGCAGCTCGCAGGTTACCTACGAGCAGTACTTC.

The chain links TRBV28 to TRBJ2-1; D is unclear. V was clipped by 7 bases and J by 8 bases, with 15 bases between them. Looked up from germline, CDR1 is MDHEN and CDR2 is SYDVKM. The CDR3 has 13 residues. CDR3 nucleotides: TGTGCCAGCACAACGCAAACTCGGGATGAGCAGTTCTTC. It codes for CASTTQTRDEQFF.

The chain carries TRBV9 and TRBJ1-3; weak D call: TRBD1 (6 bases). The CDR3 extends over 17 amino acids. V lost 2 bases and J lost 0, with 15 bases in between. Germline assignment: CDR1 SGDLS and CDR2 YYNGEE. CDR3 sequence (DNA): TGTGCCAGCAGCGTGGGGGTGGGGGCGAGCTCTGGAAACACCATATATTTT. It specifies CASSVGVGASSGNTIYF.

The V and J genes are TRBV7-9 and TRBJ2-5, with TRBD1 matching over 7 bases. With 5 bases clipped from V and 1 base from J, the junction kept 10 bases outside the gene matches. Germline-derived CDR1 and CDR2 are SEHNR and FQNEAQ (reference sequence). The CDR3 totals 16 residues. The CDR3 is CASSRPFGDSQETQYF. CDR3 bases: TGTGCCAGCAGCCGCCCCTTCGGGGACAGCCAAGAGACCCAGTACTTC.

The genes are TRBV5-1 and TRBJ1-2, with 8 bases fitting TRBD1. The CDR3 is 16 amino acids. Germline CDR1 SGHRS, CDR2 YFSETQ. V shed 1 base, J shed 3 bases, and the junction held 8 bases outside the gene matches. CDR3: CASSLSGGVLDYGYTF. The CDR3 region has the DNA TGCGCCAGCAGCTTGTCAGGGGGCGTCTTAGACTATGGCTACACCTTC.

This rearrangement joins TRBV28 to TRBJ2-4; a possible D gene is TRBD1 (6 bases). The V end was cut by 5 bases, the J end by 11 bases, with 10 bases between. Germline assignment: CDR1 MDHEN and CDR2 SYDVKM. The CDR3 extends over 11 amino acids. In DNA form, the CDR3 reads TGTGCCAGCAGTGTGACAGGTTTTCAGTACTTC. It is translated as CASSVTGFQYF.

V gene TRBV19 combines with J gene TRBJ1-2; TRBD1 aligns across 10 bases. Per germline, CDR1 LNHDA and CDR2 SQIVND (reference sequence). The CDR3 covers 14 residues. Trimming took 10 bases from V and 2 from J; bases not matched to a gene: 7. The CDR3 region has the DNA TGTGCCACCTCGGGACAGGGGATCAACTATGGCTACACCTTC. As protein: CATSGQGINYGYTF.

V usage is TRBV6-5 and J usage is TRBJ1-6; the D is unclear. Per germline, CDR1 MNHEY and CDR2 SVGAGI. This CDR3 contains 13 residues. The V and J ends lost 7 bases and 3 bases respectively, with 7 bases between them. The CDR3 is CASNLDYNSPLHF. The CDR3, as DNA: TGTGCCAGCAACCTAGACTATAATTCACCCCTCCACTTT.

The V call is TRBV28, the J call TRBJ1-6, with 8 bases aligning to TRBD1. The CDR3 totals 14 residues. V was pared by 5 bases and J by 10 bases, with 7 bases of the junction left unmatched. The V gene's germline CDR1 is MDHEN and CDR2 SYDVKM. CDR3 sequence (DNA): TGTGCCAGCAGTCCGGGACAGGCACCCTCACCCCTCCACTTT. Translating gives CASSPGQAPSPLHF.

This clone was detected only a few times. The CDR3 reads CAISEQVDGAEAFF. CDR3 sequence (DNA): TGTGCCATCAGTGAACAGGTCGACGGCGCTGAAGCTTTCTTT. J is TRBJ1-1 and V is TRBV10-3; tentatively, D is TRBD1 (5 bases). In germline, CDR1 is ENHRY, CDR2 SYGVKD. V was pared by 3 bases and J by 6 bases, with 14 bases between. This CDR3 has 14 residues.

A few counts support this clone. CDR3 residues: CASSYDRRVNTGELFF. The CDR3 bases are TGTGCCAGCAGTTACGATCGCAGGGTAAACACCGGGGAGCTGTTTTTT. The chain recombines TRBV6-6 with TRBJ2-2; D possibly corresponds to TRBD1 (5 bases). The germline CDR1 and CDR2 sequences are MNHNY and SVGAGI (reference sequence). Trimming cost V 2 bases and J 2 bases, with 12 bases left between them. The length of the CDR3 is 16 residues.